These 4 T cell receptor beta chains share one sample of origin, sequenced in a study of blood T cell repertoires in COVID-19 (dated by TCRdb to the early 2020s). The library was produced with the immunoSEQ multiplex PCR assay. Entries here come from immuneACCESS through TCRdb and include only in-frame sequences with V and J called. Some clones fail to appear in such tables; in the studies checked, an unresolved V gene covers under half of the shortfall, and the cause of the remainder is unknown. The sample records roughly 380,000 clones, more than 75% of which are singletons. The top ten hold over 0.95% of the sample. The sample was peripheral blood. Receptor source: a human donor with acute or convalescent COVID-19. The donor label of this sample is uncertain.

The chain carries TRBV20-1 and TRBJ1-5, with D possibly TRBD1 on 6 matching bases. CDR3 size: 12 residues. The V end was cut by 3 bases, the J end by 7 bases, with 10 bases between. From germline, CDR1 is DFQATT and CDR2 SNEGSKA (reference sequence). CDR3 nucleotides: TGCAGTGCTAGTTCAGGGGACCAGCCCCAGCATTTT. It codes for CSASSGDQPQHF.

The chain carries TRBV28 and TRBJ1-1; D is possibly TRBD1 (5 bases). This CDR3 has 15 amino acids. From germline, CDR1 is MDHEN and CDR2 SYDVKM. Trimming shortened V by 5 bases and J by 4 bases, and 17 bases separated the two germline ends. CDR3 sequence: CASSQRLGGGTEAFF. DNA of the CDR3: TGTGCCAGCAGTCAGCGGCTGGGGGGAGGCACTGAAGCTTTCTTT.

This clone was observed once. The chain has TRBV5-1 and TRBJ1-4; TRBD1 might be the D (5 bases). The germline gives CDR1 SGHRS, CDR2 YFSETQ. The CDR3 sequence is 14 residues long. V shed 3 bases and J shed 4 bases, with 10 bases lying between them. CDR3 DNA: TGCGCCAGCAGCTCGACAGCACTTAATGAAAAACTGTTTTTT. It encodes CASSSTALNEKLFF. Using reference TRBV5-1 and TRBJ1-4 for the parts outside the CDR3, the full variable domain is KAGVTQTPRYLIKTRGQQVTLSCSPISGHRSVSWYQQTPGQGLQFLFEYFSETQRNKGNFPGRFSGRQFSNSRSEMNVSTLELGDSALYLCASSSTALNEKLFFGSGTQLSVL.

Regarding this clone: Germline and junction disagree at one end, which may indicate a read error. V and J are TRBV10-2 and TRBJ1-1; TRBD1 matches at 7 bases. The length of the CDR3 is 13 residues. Germline CDR1 is WSHSY and CDR2 is SAAADI. Here the CDR3 reads CASSSTGVTSVSF. The CDR3 region has the DNA TGCGCCAGCAGTTCCACAGGGGTCACCAGTGTAAGTTTT.